This TCR beta chain was observed in a study of OX40 agonist ivuxolimab in advanced cancers. Study at large: Administration of intravenous ivuxolimab to patients occurred every 2 weeks at 0.01 to 10 mg/kg. Averaging 60 years in age, with a range of roughly 20 to 80, the cohort was around 85% male.

V lost 5 bases to trimming and J lost 2 bases; unmatched junction nucleotides: 7. The CDR3 is made up of 15 amino acids. Germline assignment: CDR1 MNHEY and CDR2 SMNVEV (reference sequence). Clones were read by immunoSEQ multiplex PCR, and TCRdb kept only the in-frame ones, dropping some. The sample includes over 90,000 clones, approximately 94% seen only once; the top ten take around 0.18%. The sample in question was CD4+ or CD8+ T cells sorted from blood, obtained in a trial of the OX40 agonist ivuxolimab. This rearrangement joins TRBV27 to TRBJ2-7, with TRBD1 identical over 9 bases. The receptor's source is an adult with an advanced solid tumor such as melanoma, head and neck, liver or kidney cancer. CDR3 in amino acids: CASSPRGTGPYEQYF. DNA of the CDR3: TGTGCCAGCAGTCCCCGGGGGACAGGGCCCTACGAGCAGTACTTC.